These T cell receptor beta chains were read from a single sample in a study of cytomegalovirus exposure and HLA in healthy donors. Some clones are missing from TCRdb's copy, which holds only in-frame ones; the method was immunoSEQ multiplex PCR. The sample records 60,000 to 70,000 clones, roughly 77% being singletons. The source material was PBMCs. Receptors were obtained from a woman aged 25 to 39 in good health and CMV-seronegative. The CDR3 runs from the conserved cysteine through the conserved F or W. D genes are given only for firm matches. Clone size is given for some rows only: seen once, a few or many times, or a class if the clone is expanded.

v_gene: TRBV30; j_gene: TRBJ1-1; d_gene: TRBD1; abundance: .; CDR3nt: TGTGCCTGGAGTGTCGGGACAGGAGGCGCTGAAGCTTTCTTT; CDR3aa: CAWSVGTGGAEAFF
v_gene: TRBV4-1; j_gene: TRBJ2-7; d_gene: TRBD2; abundance: .; CDR3nt: TGCGCCAGCAGCCCCGGGACTACGTCCTACGAGCAGTACTTC; CDR3aa: CASSPGTTSYEQYF
v_gene: TRBV30; j_gene: TRBJ1-3; d_gene: TRBD1; abundance: once; CDR3nt: TGTGCCTGGAGTTCGGGCAGGGGGCACACCATATATTTT; CDR3aa: CAWSSGRGHTIYF
v_gene: TRBV4-3; j_gene: TRBJ2-7; d_gene: TRBD1; abundance: once; CDR3nt: TGCGCCAGCAGCCAAGATCGGACAGGGGGGTTTGAGCAGTACTTC; CDR3aa: CASSQDRTGGFEQYF
v_gene: TRBV30; j_gene: TRBJ1-1; d_gene: TRBD1; abundance: .; CDR3nt: TGTGCCTGGAGTACAGGGGGGAACACTGAAGCTTTCTTT; CDR3aa: CAWSTGGNTEAFF
v_gene: TRBV5-1; j_gene: TRBJ2-7; d_gene: TRBD1; abundance: .; CDR3nt: TGCGCCAGCAGCTTGCCAGGTGGGACAGGGGTTGGCGAGCAGTACTTC; CDR3aa: CASSLPGGTGVGEQYF
v_gene: TRBV15; j_gene: TRBJ2-1; d_gene: .; abundance: .; CDR3nt: TGTGCCACCAGTCCGGCGGGGACTTACAATGAGCAGTTCTTC; CDR3aa: CATSPAGTYNEQFF
v_gene: TRBV11-2; j_gene: TRBJ2-7; d_gene: TRBD1; abundance: .; CDR3nt: TGTGCCAGCAGGCCTCCGGGACAGGGAAGCTACGAGCAGTACTTC; CDR3aa: CASRPPGQGSYEQYF
v_gene: TRBV29-1; j_gene: TRBJ2-5; d_gene: TRBD2; abundance: .; CDR3nt: TGCAGCGTTGTAGGAGCGGGAGGGTGGGAGACCCAGTACTTC; CDR3aa: CSVVGAGGWETQYF
v_gene: TRBV27; j_gene: TRBJ2-1; d_gene: TRBD2; abundance: few; CDR3nt: TGTGCCAGCAGTTTAGTAGCGGGTGGTACTGAGCAGTTCTTC; CDR3aa: CASSLVAGGTEQFF
v_gene: TRBV6-7; j_gene: TRBJ2-3; d_gene: TRBD2; abundance: .; CDR3nt: TGTGCCAGCAGTTACCCCACCGGGACTAGCGGGGGAGCTATTAGCACAGATACGCAGTATTTT; CDR3aa: CASSYPTGTSGGAISTDTQYF
v_gene: TRBV4-3; j_gene: TRBJ1-5; d_gene: .; abundance: medium-sized; CDR3nt: TGCGCCAGCAGCCAAGATTCTTATGTCGGCCAGGGGAATCAGCCCCAGCATTTT; CDR3aa: CASSQDSYVGQGNQPQHF
v_gene: TRBV5-1; j_gene: TRBJ2-6; d_gene: TRBD1; abundance: .; CDR3nt: TGCGCCAGCAGCTTGTACGGACAGGGATACTCTGGGGCCAACGTCCTGACTTTC; CDR3aa: CASSLYGQGYSGANVLTF
v_gene: TRBV5-8; j_gene: TRBJ2-5; d_gene: .; abundance: .; CDR3nt: TGTGCCAGCAGCTTCCGAGGGGGAGTCGAGACCCAGTACTTC; CDR3aa: CASSFRGGVETQYF
v_gene: TRBV5-4; j_gene: TRBJ1-2; d_gene: .; abundance: .; CDR3nt: TGTGCCAGCAGCTTGTATGACCGGAGTAACTATGGCTACACCTTC; CDR3aa: CASSLYDRSNYGYTF
v_gene: TRBV9; j_gene: TRBJ2-5; d_gene: TRBD2; abundance: .; CDR3nt: TGTGCCAGCAGCCCCACTAGCGGTCAGGGGACCCAGTACTTC; CDR3aa: CASSPTSGQGTQYF
v_gene: TRBV11-2; j_gene: TRBJ2-2; d_gene: TRBD2; abundance: .; CDR3nt: TGTGCCAGCAGCTTTAGCGGGATGACCGGGGAGCTGTTTTTT; CDR3aa: CASSFSGMTGELFF
v_gene: TRBV28; j_gene: TRBJ2-7; d_gene: TRBD1; abundance: .; CDR3nt: TGTGCCAGCGCGCTGTCAGGGGGCGAGCAGTACTTC; CDR3aa: CASALSGGEQYF
v_gene: TRBV2; j_gene: TRBJ2-4; d_gene: TRBD1; abundance: .; CDR3nt: TGTGCCAGCAGTGTGGGACAGGTTCTGCTCCTAGCCAAAAACATTCAGTACTTC; CDR3aa: CASSVGQVLLLAKNIQYF
v_gene: TRBV18; j_gene: TRBJ2-1; d_gene: TRBD2; abundance: .; CDR3nt: TGTGCCAGCTCACCAGGACTAGCGAACAATGAGCAGTTCTTC; CDR3aa: CASSPGLANNEQFF
v_gene: TRBV10-1; j_gene: TRBJ2-1; d_gene: TRBD1; abundance: .; CDR3nt: TGCGCCAGCAGCCAGGACAGGATCCAGTTCTTC; CDR3aa: CASSQDRIQFF
v_gene: TRBV6-5; j_gene: TRBJ1-4; d_gene: .; abundance: .; CDR3nt: TGTGCCAGCACCCCCGCCGGTCGTAATGAAAAACTGTTTTTT; CDR3aa: CASTPAGRNEKLFF
v_gene: TRBV2; j_gene: TRBJ2-2; d_gene: .; abundance: .; CDR3nt: TGTGCCAGCGGAGGGATCACCGGGGAGCTGTTTTTT; CDR3aa: CASGGITGELFF
v_gene: TRBV27; j_gene: TRBJ2-1; d_gene: .; abundance: .; CDR3nt: TGTGCCAGCAGTTTTGTTGGGGGGGAGCAGTTCTTC; CDR3aa: CASSFVGGEQFF
v_gene: TRBV29-1; j_gene: TRBJ1-2; d_gene: TRBD1; abundance: .; CDR3nt: TGCAGCGCCGGAGGGGGCAGAAACTATGGCTACACCTTC; CDR3aa: CSAGGGRNYGYTF
v_gene: TRBV7-8; j_gene: TRBJ1-2; d_gene: TRBD1; abundance: .; CDR3nt: TGTGCCAGCAGCCTAGACAGGGGGCCTTACGGCTACACCTTC; CDR3aa: CASSLDRGPYGYTF
v_gene: TRBV9; j_gene: TRBJ1-2; d_gene: .; abundance: .; CDR3nt: TGTGCCAGCAGCGTTACATGGGAGGAGGGCTACACCTTC; CDR3aa: CASSVTWEEGYTF
v_gene: TRBV29-1; j_gene: TRBJ1-4; d_gene: .; abundance: .; CDR3nt: TGCAGCGTTGCAGTCGGACAGACGAATGAAAAACTGTTTTTT; CDR3aa: CSVAVGQTNEKLFF
v_gene: TRBV5-1; j_gene: TRBJ1-1; d_gene: TRBD1; abundance: .; CDR3nt: TGCGCCAGCAGCTTGAGGGAAGACAGGGTGAACACTGAAGCTTTCTTT; CDR3aa: CASSLREDRVNTEAFF
v_gene: TRBV30; j_gene: TRBJ2-7; d_gene: TRBD1; abundance: .; CDR3nt: TGTGCCTGGGGGAGGACAGGGGGCCACGAGCAGTACTTC; CDR3aa: CAWGRTGGHEQYF
v_gene: TRBV10-1; j_gene: TRBJ2-2; d_gene: .; abundance: .; CDR3nt: TGCGCCAGCGCAGGGAAAAGTTTGACCGGGGAGCTGTTTTTT; CDR3aa: CASAGKSLTGELFF
v_gene: TRBV7-6; j_gene: TRBJ2-1; d_gene: TRBD2; abundance: .; CDR3nt: TGTGCCAGCAGCCACCGGGGACTAGCGGGTCACAATGAGCAGTTCTTC; CDR3aa: CASSHRGLAGHNEQFF
v_gene: TRBV6-1; j_gene: TRBJ2-3; d_gene: TRBD2; abundance: .; CDR3nt: TGTGCCAGCAACCTACTAGCGGGGGTGGATACGCAGTATTTT; CDR3aa: CASNLLAGVDTQYF
v_gene: TRBV19; j_gene: TRBJ2-5; d_gene: .; abundance: .; CDR3nt: TGTGCCAGTATGTCACAGAACCAAGAGACCCAGTACTTC; CDR3aa: CASMSQNQETQYF
v_gene: TRBV7-8; j_gene: TRBJ1-2; d_gene: TRBD1; abundance: .; CDR3nt: TGTGCCAGCAGCTTATGGAGATGGACAGGGGGCCCTTCTAACTATGGCTACACCTTC; CDR3aa: CASSLWRWTGGPSNYGYTF
v_gene: TRBV29-1; j_gene: TRBJ1-2; d_gene: .; abundance: .; CDR3nt: TGCAGCGTTGTTTCAGGGGCCTATGGCTACACCTTC; CDR3aa: CSVVSGAYGYTF
v_gene: TRBV6-5; j_gene: TRBJ2-5; d_gene: TRBD1; abundance: once; CDR3nt: TGTGCCAGCAGTTACTCTGACAGGGTAAAAGAGACCCAGTACTTC; CDR3aa: CASSYSDRVKETQYF